The 16 T cell receptor beta chains in this list originate from one sample, sequenced in a study of blood T cell repertoires in COVID-19. Sequenced by immunoSEQ multiplex PCR; TCRdb stores in-frame clones only, minus some. The data show around 390,000 clones, with more than 75% seen just once and 10% held by the top ten. Material: PBMCs or T cells enriched from blood (not recorded which). Receptors originate from a woman between 45 and 65 years old who had recovered from COVID-19.

As DNA, the CDR3 is TGTGCCAGTAGTCCCGGGGGGAAGACTAATGAAAAACTGTTTTTT. This gives the protein CASSPGGKTNEKLFF. V gene TRBV19 combines with J gene TRBJ1-4; a possible D gene is TRBD1 (5 bases). This CDR3 has 15 residues. V was shortened by 5 bases and J by 2 bases, with 12 bases between the two germline ends. Germline-derived CDR1 and CDR2 are LNHDA and SQIVND (reference sequence).

This chain connects TRBV5-6 to TRBJ1-6; no clear D. V lost 3 bases and J lost 7, with 20 bases in between. The CDR3 sequence is 17 residues long. Germline assignment: CDR1 SGHDT and CDR2 YYEEEE. CDR3: CASSYTRLLGRNSPLHF. For the CDR3, the DNA is TGTGCCAGCAGCTATACCCGACTCCTTGGGAGGAATTCACCCCTCCACTTT.

The chain links TRBV27 to TRBJ1-2, with a tentative D call TRBD1 (5 bases). The CDR3 is 15 amino acids. Germline V lookup: CDR1 MNHEY, CDR2 SMNVEV (reference sequence). Trimming stripped 5 bases from V and 4 bases from J, with 17 bases between. CDR3 amino acids: CASSLRAGGGYGYTF. As DNA, the CDR3 is TGTGCCAGCAGTCTCCGGGCGGGCGGGGGCTATGGCTACACCTTC.

V and J are TRBV3-1 (or the pseudogene TRBV3-2) and TRBJ2-1; a weak D match, TRBD1 (6 bases). Trimming removed 4 bases at V and 6 bases at J, with 16 bases between. The CDR3 has 15 residues. Germline loops: CDR1 LGHDT, CDR2 YNNKEL (reference sequence). CDR3 loop: CASSLAVQGSNEQFF. The CDR3 coding sequence is TGTGCCAGCAGCCTAGCCGTACAGGGTTCCAATGAGCAGTTCTTC.

The chain couples TRBV27 to TRBJ1-2; TRBD1 agrees at 8 bases. V shed 6 bases and J 6 bases; nucleotides not matched to a gene: 6. The CDR3 totals 13 residues. CDR1 is MNHEY and CDR2 is SMNVEV in the germline V gene (reference sequence). The CDR3 here is CASSSQDRDGYTF. CDR3 nucleotides: TGTGCCAGCAGCTCCCAGGACAGGGATGGCTACACCTTC.

This CDR3 reads CASSRAGGEADTQYF. The CDR3 coding sequence is TGTGCCAGCAGCCGAGCGGGGGGGGAGGCAGATACGCAGTATTTT. The chain is built from TRBV6-6 and TRBJ2-3; 10 nucleotides agree with TRBD2. J gave up 4 bases and V 6 bases, and 7 bases lay outside the gene matches. Germline V gene lookup returns CDR1 MNHNY and CDR2 SVGAGI (reference sequence). This CDR3 has 15 residues.

This sequence joins TRBV5-1 and TRBJ2-3; TRBD2 matches 9 bases. The V and J ends lost 4 bases and 2 bases, in that order; junction bases with no gene match: 5. The CDR3 sequence is 15 residues long. Per germline, CDR1 SGHRS and CDR2 YFSETQ. In nucleotides, the CDR3 is TGCGCCAGCAGCCTCCAGCGGGGGGTCACAGATACGCAGTATTTT. Translating it yields CASSLQRGVTDTQYF.

The chain employs TRBV5-6 and TRBJ2-5; D call uncertain. CDR3 size: 12 residues. V was pared by 3 bases and J by 7 bases, with 10 bases between. The V gene's germline CDR1 is SGHDT and CDR2 YYEEEE. The CDR3 loop is CASSSSRGTQYF. Here the CDR3 DNA reads TGTGCCAGCAGCTCCTCCCGAGGGACCCAGTACTTC.

This clone is a singleton in its sample. The CDR3 DNA sequence: TGTGCCAGCAGCCGACAGGGAGGATCTGGCTACACCTTC. It specifies CASSRQGGSGYTF. The chain has TRBV27 and TRBJ1-2; 7 positions match TRBD1. Trimming at V came to 6 bases and at J to 7 bases, leaving 8 bases not matched to a gene. Germline loops: CDR1 MNHEY, CDR2 SMNVEV (reference sequence). This CDR3 contains 13 residues.

This sequence joins TRBV3-1 (or the pseudogene TRBV3-2) and TRBJ1-3, with TRBD1 as a possible D gene (5 bases). Trimming removed 3 bases at V and 3 bases at J, with 15 bases between. The CDR3 covers 16 residues. Germline-derived CDR1 and CDR2 are LGHDT and YNNKEL (reference sequence). In DNA form, the CDR3 reads TGTGCCAGCAGCCAGCGCGGGACCGGGCGTGGAAACACCATATATTTT. This encodes CASSQRGTGRGNTIYF.

This sequence joins TRBV23-1 and TRBJ1-2; 7 bases agree with TRBD1. Being an ORF, TRBV23-1 has a function that is uncertain. The CDR3 spans 18 residues. The trim removed 0 bases at V and 6 bases at J, leaving 16 bases unmatched. CDR3 coding DNA: TGCGCCAGCAGTCAATCCGTGAGGCGGGCAGGGGGTCTTGATGGCTACACCTTC. It translates to CASSQSVRRAGGLDGYTF.

The chain employs TRBV7-8 and TRBJ1-6; D gene ambiguous. Germline CDR1 and CDR2: SGHVS and FQNEAQ. The V end was cut by 2 bases, the J end by 8 bases, with 7 bases between. The CDR3 sequence is 13 residues long. DNA of the CDR3: TGTGCCAGCAGCTTATTTCAGGATTCACCCCTCCACTTT. This encodes CASSLFQDSPLHF.

In nucleotides, the CDR3 is TGTGCCAGCAGCCTAAATGGGGGAGGCGGCTACACCTTC. This gives the protein CASSLNGGGGYTF. J is TRBJ1-2 and V is TRBV11-2; maybe TRBD1 (5 bases). Per the germline V gene, CDR1 is SGHAT and CDR2 is FQNNGV. V lost 5 bases, J lost 8 bases, and 15 bases lay in between. This CDR3 has 13 residues.

This clone was picked up a small number of times. The chain has TRBV7-2 and TRBJ2-1; D not certain. The CDR3 has 14 amino acids. Germline CDR1 reads SGHTA; CDR2 reads FQGNSA. Deletions cut 6 bases from V and 0 bases from J, with 9 bases between. The CDR3 coding sequence is TGTGCCAGCAGTGTTGAGAGCTCCTACAATGAGCAGTTCTTC. Amino acid sequence: CASSVESSYNEQFF.

This chain connects TRBV4-1 to TRBJ1-5; 8 bases align to TRBD1. The J segment lost 3 bases and the V segment lost 3 bases, leaving 10 bases of the junction unmatched. The CDR3 covers 17 residues. Germline values: CDR1 MGHRA, CDR2 YSYEKL. For the CDR3, the DNA is TGCGCCAGCAGCCATGGGAGGACAGGGACGCCCAATCAGCCCCAGCATTTT. Translation gives CASSHGRTGTPNQPQHF.

The chain links TRBV19 to TRBJ2-4; 7 bases are shared with TRBD1. The CDR3 is 20 amino acids. Germline CDR1 reads LNHDA; CDR2 reads SQIVND (reference sequence). The ends lost 5 bases at V and 0 bases at J; junction bases unmatched: 19. The CDR3 spells CASSPRTGTVGRGAKNIQYF. The CDR3 DNA is TGTGCCAGTAGTCCACGAACCGGGACAGTCGGACGAGGAGCCAAAAACATTCAGTACTTC. Filled out from reference TRBV19 and TRBJ2-4, the complete variable domain reads DGGITQSPKYLFRKEGQNVTLSCEQNLNHDAMYWYRQDPGQGLRLIYYSQIVNDFQKGDIAEGYSVSREKKESFPLTVTSAQKNPTAFYLCASSPRTGTVGRGAKNIQYFGAGTRLSVL.